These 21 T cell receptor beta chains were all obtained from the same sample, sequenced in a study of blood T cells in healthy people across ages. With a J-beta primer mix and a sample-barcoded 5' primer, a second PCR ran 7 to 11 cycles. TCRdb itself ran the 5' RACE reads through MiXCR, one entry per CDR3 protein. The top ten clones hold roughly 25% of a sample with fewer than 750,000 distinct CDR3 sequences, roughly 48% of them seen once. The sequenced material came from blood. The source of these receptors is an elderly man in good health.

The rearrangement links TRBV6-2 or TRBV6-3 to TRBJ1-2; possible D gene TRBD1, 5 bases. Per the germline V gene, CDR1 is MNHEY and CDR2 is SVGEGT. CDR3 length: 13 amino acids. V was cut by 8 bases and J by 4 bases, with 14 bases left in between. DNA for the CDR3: TGTGCCAGCGAAGTCAGGGCGAGCTATGGCTACACCTTC. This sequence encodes CASEVRASYGYTF.

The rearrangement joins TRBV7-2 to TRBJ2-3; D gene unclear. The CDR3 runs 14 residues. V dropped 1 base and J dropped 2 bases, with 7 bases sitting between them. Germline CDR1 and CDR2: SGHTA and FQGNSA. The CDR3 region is CASSLDVSTDTQYF. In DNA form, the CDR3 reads TGTGCCAGCAGCTTAGACGTTTCCACAGATACGCAGTATTTT.

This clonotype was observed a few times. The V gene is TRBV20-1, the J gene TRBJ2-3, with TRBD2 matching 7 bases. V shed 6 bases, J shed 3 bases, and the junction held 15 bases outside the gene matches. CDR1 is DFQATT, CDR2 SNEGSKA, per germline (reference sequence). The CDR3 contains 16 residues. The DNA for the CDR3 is TGCAGTGCGAGTAAGATGACTAGCTGGGGGACAGATACGCAGTATTTT. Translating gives CSASKMTSWGTDTQYF.

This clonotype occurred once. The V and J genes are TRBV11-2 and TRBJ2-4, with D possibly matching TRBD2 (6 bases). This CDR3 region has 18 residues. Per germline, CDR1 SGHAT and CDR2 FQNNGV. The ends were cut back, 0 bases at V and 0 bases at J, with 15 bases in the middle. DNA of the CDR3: TGTGCCAGCAGCTTAGAGGGGGGTCTGCTCCTAGCCAAAAACATTCAGTACTTC. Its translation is CASSLEGGLLLAKNIQYF. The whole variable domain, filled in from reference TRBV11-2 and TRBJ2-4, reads EAGVAQSPRYKIIEKRQSVAFWCNPISGHATLYWYQQILGQGPKLLIQFQNNGVVDDSQLPKDRFSAERLKGVDSTLKIQPAKLEDSAVYLCASSLEGGLLLAKNIQYFGAGTRLSVL.

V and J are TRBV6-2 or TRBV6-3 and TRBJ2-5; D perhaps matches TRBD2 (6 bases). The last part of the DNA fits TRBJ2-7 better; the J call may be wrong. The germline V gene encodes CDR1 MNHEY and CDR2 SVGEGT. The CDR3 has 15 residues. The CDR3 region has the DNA TGTGCCAGCAGTTACTCGAGTGGGGGGAGGTACGAGCAGTACTTC. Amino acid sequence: CASSYSSGGRYEQYF.

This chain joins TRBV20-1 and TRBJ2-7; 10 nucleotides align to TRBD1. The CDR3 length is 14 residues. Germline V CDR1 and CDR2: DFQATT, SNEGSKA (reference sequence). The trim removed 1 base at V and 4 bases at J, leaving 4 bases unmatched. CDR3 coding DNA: TGCAGTGCTAGAGGGGGACAGGGGAGATACGAGCAGTACTTC. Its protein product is CSARGGQGRYEQYF.

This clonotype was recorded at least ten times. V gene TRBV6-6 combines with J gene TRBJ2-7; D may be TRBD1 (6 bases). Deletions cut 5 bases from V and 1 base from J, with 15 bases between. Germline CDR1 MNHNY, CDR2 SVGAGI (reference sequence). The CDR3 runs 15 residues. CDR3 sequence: CASSPPLQGSYEQYF. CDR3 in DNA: TGTGCCAGCAGTCCACCGTTACAGGGATCCTACGAGCAGTACTTC.

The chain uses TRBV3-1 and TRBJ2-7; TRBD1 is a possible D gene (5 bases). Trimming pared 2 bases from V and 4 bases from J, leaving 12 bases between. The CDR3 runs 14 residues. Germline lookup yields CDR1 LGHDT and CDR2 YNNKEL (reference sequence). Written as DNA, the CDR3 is TGTGCCAGCAGCCAACGGGCTGGGGCGTACGAGCAGTACTTC. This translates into CASSQRAGAYEQYF.

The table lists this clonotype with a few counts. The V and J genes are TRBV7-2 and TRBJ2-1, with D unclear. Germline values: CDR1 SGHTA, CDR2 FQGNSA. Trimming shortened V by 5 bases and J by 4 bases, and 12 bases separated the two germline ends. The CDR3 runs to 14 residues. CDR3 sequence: CASSPRPRYNEQFF. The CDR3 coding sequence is TGTGCCAGCAGCCCAAGGCCCAGGTACAATGAGCAGTTCTTC.

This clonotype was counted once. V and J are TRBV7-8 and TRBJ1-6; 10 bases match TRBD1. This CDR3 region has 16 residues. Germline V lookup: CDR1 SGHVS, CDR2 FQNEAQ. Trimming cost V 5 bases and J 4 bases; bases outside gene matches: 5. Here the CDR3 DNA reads TGTGCCAGCAGCACCCAGGACAGGGGGTATAATTCACCCCTCCACTTT. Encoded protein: CASSTQDRGYNSPLHF.

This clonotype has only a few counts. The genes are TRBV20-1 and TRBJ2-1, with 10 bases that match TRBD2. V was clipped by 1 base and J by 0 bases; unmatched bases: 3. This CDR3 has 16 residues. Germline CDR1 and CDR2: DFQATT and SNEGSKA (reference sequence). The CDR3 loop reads CSARVLAGSSYNEQFF. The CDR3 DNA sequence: TGCAGTGCTAGAGTACTAGCGGGGAGCTCCTACAATGAGCAGTTCTTC.

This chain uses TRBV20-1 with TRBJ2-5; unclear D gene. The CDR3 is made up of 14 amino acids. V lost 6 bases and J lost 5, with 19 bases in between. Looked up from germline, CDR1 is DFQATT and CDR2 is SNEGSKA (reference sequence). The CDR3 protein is CSAPPGLIRETQYF. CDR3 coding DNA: TGCAGTGCCCCGCCCGGGCTCATCCGGGAGACCCAGTACTTC.

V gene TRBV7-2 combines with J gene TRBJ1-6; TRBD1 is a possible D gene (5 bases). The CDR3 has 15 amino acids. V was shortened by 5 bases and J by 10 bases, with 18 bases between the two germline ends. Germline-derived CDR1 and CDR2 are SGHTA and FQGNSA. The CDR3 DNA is TGTGCCAGCAGCCCAGCTGAGGCAGGGAGGTCACCCCTCCACTTT. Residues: CASSPAEAGRSPLHF.

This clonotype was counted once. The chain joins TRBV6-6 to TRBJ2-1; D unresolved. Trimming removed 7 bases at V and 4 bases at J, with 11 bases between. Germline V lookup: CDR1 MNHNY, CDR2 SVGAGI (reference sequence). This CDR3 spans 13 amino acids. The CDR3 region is CASTADLYNEQFF. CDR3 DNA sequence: TGTGCCAGCACGGCAGACCTATACAATGAGCAGTTCTTC.

This CDR3 is CASIRDPGGSTEAFF. The CDR3 bases are TGTGCCAGCATTAGGGACCCGGGGGGTAGCACTGAAGCTTTCTTT. The rearrangement joins TRBV7-2 to TRBJ1-1; perhaps TRBD1 as D (5 bases). Germline V lookup: CDR1 SGHTA, CDR2 FQGNSA. With 7 bases removed from V and 4 bases from J, the gap between germline ends came to 19 bases. There are 15 residues in the CDR3.

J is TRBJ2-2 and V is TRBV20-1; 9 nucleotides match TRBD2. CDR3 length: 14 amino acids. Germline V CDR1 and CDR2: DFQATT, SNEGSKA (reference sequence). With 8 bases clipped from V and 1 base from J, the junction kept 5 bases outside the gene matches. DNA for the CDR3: TGCAGTTCGATGACTAGCGGGAACACCGGGGAGCTGTTTTTT. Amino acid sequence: CSSMTSGNTGELFF.

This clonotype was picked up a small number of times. In nucleotides, the CDR3 is TGTGCCAGCAGCAATCCGCGGGAGAGCTCCTACAATGAGCAGTTCTTC. Its protein is CASSNPRESSYNEQFF. The chain couples TRBV6-2 or TRBV6-3 to TRBJ2-1; 7 nucleotides align to TRBD2. The CDR3 sequence is 16 residues long. V gave up 6 bases and J gave up 0 bases; unmatched junction bases: 8. The germline V gene encodes CDR1 MNHEY and CDR2 SVGEGT.

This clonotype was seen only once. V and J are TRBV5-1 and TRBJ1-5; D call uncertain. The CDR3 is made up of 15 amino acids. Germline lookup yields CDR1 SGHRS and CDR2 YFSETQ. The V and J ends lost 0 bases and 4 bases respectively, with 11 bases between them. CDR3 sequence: CASSLDYSKNQPQHF. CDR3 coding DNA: TGCGCCAGCAGCTTGGATTACAGTAAAAATCAGCCCCAGCATTTT.

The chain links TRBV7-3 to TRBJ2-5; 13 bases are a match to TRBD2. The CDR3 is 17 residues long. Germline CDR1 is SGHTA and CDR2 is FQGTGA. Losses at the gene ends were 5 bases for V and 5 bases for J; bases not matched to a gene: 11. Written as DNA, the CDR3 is TGTGCCAGCAGCCCCACCTCACTAGCGGGGGGGCTGGAGACCCAGTACTTC. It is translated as CASSPTSLAGGLETQYF.

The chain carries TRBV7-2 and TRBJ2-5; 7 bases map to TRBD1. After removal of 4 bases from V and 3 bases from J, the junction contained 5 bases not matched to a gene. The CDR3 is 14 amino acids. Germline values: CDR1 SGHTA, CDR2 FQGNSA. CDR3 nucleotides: TGTGCCAGCAGCTCCCGGGGACAGAAAGAGACCCAGTACTTC. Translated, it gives CASSSRGQKETQYF.

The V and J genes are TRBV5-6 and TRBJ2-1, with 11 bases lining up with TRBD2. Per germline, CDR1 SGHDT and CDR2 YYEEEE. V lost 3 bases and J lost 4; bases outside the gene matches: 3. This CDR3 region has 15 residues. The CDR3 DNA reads TGTGCCAGCAGCTCTAGCGGGAGGAAATACAATGAGCAGTTCTTC. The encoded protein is CASSSSGRKYNEQFF.